Below, 3 T cell receptor beta chains from the same sample are listed, as sequenced in a study of T cells in localized non-small cell lung cancer. Generated by immunoSEQ multiplex PCR, the TCRdb table keeps only in-frame clones and is missing some. The sample includes over a thousand clones, about 20% of them seen just once. Sample: normal lung tissue next to the tumor, taken before any cancer treatment. Receptors originate from a man aged 35 to 69 with stage I squamous cell lung carcinoma.

This clone was counted only a few times. V gene TRBV28 combines with J gene TRBJ1-4; a weak D match, TRBD1 (5 bases). V was shortened by 8 bases and J by 8 bases, with 15 bases between the two germline ends. Per the germline V gene, CDR1 is MDHEN and CDR2 is SYDVKM. This CDR3 region has 13 residues. This CDR3 reads CASQPWGEEKLFF. CDR3 coding DNA: TGTGCCAGCCAACCGTGGGGGGAGGAAAAACTGTTTTTT.

This clone is medium-sized in the sample. The chain has TRBV6-8 and TRBJ2-7; TRBD1 aligns across 7 bases. Looked up from germline, CDR1 is MNHGY and CDR2 is SAAAGT. The CDR3 contains 16 residues. After removal of 0 bases from V and 0 bases from J, the junction contained 5 bases not matched to a gene. CDR3 amino acids: CASSYSGRGNSYEQYF. In DNA, the CDR3 is TGTGCCAGCAGTTACTCGGGCAGGGGGAACTCCTACGAGCAGTACTTC.

This clone is deemed medium-sized. V and J are TRBV10-3 and TRBJ2-2, with 7 bases lining up with TRBD1. V lost 2 bases and J lost 3; bases outside the gene matches: 3. The CDR3 is 15 residues long. Germline V CDR1 and CDR2: ENHRY, SYGVKD. CDR3 amino acids: CAISETDRDTGELFF. CDR3 sequence (DNA): TGTGCCATCAGTGAGACAGACAGGGACACCGGGGAGCTGTTTTTT.